These T cell receptor beta chains were read from a single sample in a study of monozygotic twins with inflammatory bowel disease. TCRdb derives one entry per CDR3 protein from the 5' RACE reads, leaving out DNA. The table lists over 110,000 distinct CDR3 sequences, with under 2.5% in the top ten. The sequenced sample consisted of blood. These receptors were obtained from a human donor with ulcerative colitis or Crohn's disease, or a healthy co-twin of an affected twin (not recorded which). Both conserved end residues are part of each CDR3. Each record gives: J gene, V gene, CDR3 protein.

TRBJ2-7	TRBV4-3	CASSQDSRDRGFEQYF
TRBJ2-7	TRBV5-6	CASSLAGRMSSYEQYF
TRBJ1-1	TRBV5-1	CASSLARRETEAFF
TRBJ1-2	TRBV6-2/TRBV6-3	CASSSRDPHYGYTF
TRBJ2-2	TRBV10-3	CAILGHVNTGELFF
TRBJ2-7	TRBV18	CASSPIPGQREQYF
TRBJ2-7	TRBV7-8	CASTPARVKGVSYEQYF
TRBJ1-2	TRBV6-1	CASSRRDRKNYGYTF
TRBJ2-3	TRBV5-1	CASSGRGTYTDTQYF
TRBJ2-1	TRBV9	CASSVALWTGYNEQFF
TRBJ2-5	TRBV12-3/TRBV12-4	CASSLSARGLRAQYF
TRBJ2-7	TRBV7-2	CASSLVGGINSYEQYF
TRBJ2-7	TRBV5-1	CASSPASSYYEQYF